This TCR beta chain was sequenced for a study of tumor-infiltrating lymphocytes in primary liver carcinoma. Study at large: Patients comprised men and women whose ages fell between 30 and 69 years. Regardless of tissue type, samples showed similar yields of roughly 3.5 to 7.5 million productive TCRbeta reads.

Overall study results and limits: Tumor top-250-clone fractions significantly exceeded those of blood (p = 0.039). Comparison of CD4+ and CD8+ repertoires was precluded by bulk unsorted samples.

Germline assignment: CDR1 SEHNR and CDR2 FQNEAQ (reference sequence). The V gene end was trimmed by 5 bases and the J gene end by 4 bases; junction bases not matched to a gene: 13. The CDR3 extends over 17 amino acids. The blood RNA (from unsorted whole blood) was obtained, and germline DNA was also extracted. Production of TCR beta cDNA used about 500 ng total RNA together with a constant-region primer. Generation of the TCR beta libraries relied on three nested multiplex PCR rounds using slightly modified ARM-PCR. TRBV1-TRBV30 forward and Cbeta reverse primers drove the first two roughly 10-cycle rounds. TCRdb used MiXCR to reprocess the multiplex PCR reads, holding one entry per CDR3 protein. The sample contains 300,000 to 400,000 distinct CDR3 sequences, about two thirds of which appear only once. About this clonotype: Its antigen is still unknown.

The source of this sequence is a man aged 40-49 years with primary liver carcinoma and hepatitis B virus infection. The specimen sequenced was peripheral blood. The V and J genes are TRBV7-9 and TRBJ1-4; 7 bases match TRBD1. The CDR3 protein is CASSPGTDSLLNEKLFF. The DNA for the CDR3 is TGTGCCAGCAGCCCAGGGACAGACTCCCTCCTTAATGAAAAACTGTTTTTT.